One and the same sample provided the 9 T cell receptor beta chains below, sequenced in a study of OX40 agonist ivuxolimab in advanced cancers. The protocol used for the library was the immunoSEQ multiplex PCR assay. TCRdb stores this immuneACCESS table with in-frame sequences only. Part of the clones is absent; in the studies checked, under half of the shortfall reflects unresolved V genes, and no reason is known for the rest. This sample comprises about 63,000 clones, around 89% of them detected only once. The ten most abundant clones make up roughly 10% of the sample. The source was CD4+ or CD8+ T cells sorted from blood, collected in a trial of the OX40 agonist ivuxolimab. All receptors come from an adult with an advanced solid tumor such as melanoma, head and neck, liver or kidney cancer.

This clone was counted once. The same CDR3 can be traced to other DNA sequences in this sample. V and J are TRBV2 and TRBJ2-7; no definite D call. Trimming removed 4 bases from V and 2 bases from J, with 6 bases in between. Looked up from germline, CDR1 is SNHLY and CDR2 is FYNNEI. The CDR3 is 12 residues long. The CDR3 protein is CASSAVAYEQYF. The CDR3 DNA follows: TGTGCCAGCAGTGCAGTTGCCTACGAGCAGTACTTC.

J is TRBJ2-3 and V is TRBV7-9; the D gene is possibly TRBD2 (6 bases). CDR1 and CDR2 from the germline V gene are SEHNR and FQNEAQ (reference sequence). V gave up 2 bases and J gave up 7 bases, with 22 bases separating them. CDR3 length: 17 amino acids. The CDR3 here is CASSLNSGENSGYTQYF. The DNA of the CDR3 is TGTGCCAGCAGCTTAAACTCAGGAGAGAATAGCGGATATACGCAGTATTTT.

The chain carries TRBV5-1 and TRBJ2-7; 10 bases map to TRBD2. Per germline, CDR1 SGHRS and CDR2 YFSETQ. The CDR3 sequence is 14 residues long. The V and J ends lost 6 bases and 10 bases, in that order; junction bases with no gene match: 13. CDR3 in amino acids: CASTLAGGQTKQYF. The CDR3 bases are TGCGCCAGCACCTTAGCGGGGGGCCAGACAAAACAGTACTTC.

The V gene is TRBV2, the J gene TRBJ2-5; a possible D gene is TRBD1 (5 bases). CDR1 and CDR2 from the germline V gene are SNHLY and FYNNEI. This CDR3 has 13 residues. V was cut by 3 bases and J by 0 bases, with 5 bases left in between. Written as DNA, the CDR3 is TGTGCCAGCAGTGACAGGGACCAAGAGACCCAGTACTTC. This encodes CASSDRDQETQYF.

The chain employs TRBV6-1 and TRBJ2-7; D call uncertain. V was cut by 2 bases and J by 3 bases, with 2 bases left in between. CDR1 and CDR2 (germline): MNHNS, SASEGT. The CDR3 is 11 residues long. The CDR3 nucleotides read TGTGCCAGCAGTGAACGCTACGAGCAGTACTTC. Protein product: CASSERYEQYF.

This chain uses TRBV5-4 with TRBJ2-5; D may be TRBD1 (6 bases). With 2 bases removed from V and 2 bases from J, the gap between germline ends came to 10 bases. The CDR3 has 14 amino acids. CDR1 and CDR2 from the germline V gene are SGHNT and YYREEE (reference sequence). The CDR3, as DNA: TGTGCCAGCAGCTTAGGGGGAGCTCAAGAGACCCAGTACTTC. Amino acids: CASSLGGAQETQYF.

The J gene is TRBJ2-5, the V gene TRBV5-1, with 14 positions matching TRBD2. In germline, CDR1 is SGHRS, CDR2 YFSETQ. J gave up 2 bases and V 4 bases, and 4 bases lay outside the gene matches. The CDR3 consists of 16 residues. The CDR3 region has the DNA TGCGCCAGCAGCCCAGGGACTAGCGGGGGTCAAGAGACCCAGTACTTC. As protein: CASSPGTSGGQETQYF.

The chain carries TRBV5-4 and TRBJ1-6; no firm D call. The CDR3 spans 14 residues. The V gene lost 1 base and the J gene lost 4 bases, with 6 bases spanning the gap. CDR1 and CDR2 (germline): SGHNT, YYREEE (reference sequence). The CDR3 here is CASSLIGYNSPLHF. CDR3 nucleotide sequence: TGTGCCAGCAGCTTGATTGGGTATAATTCACCCCTCCACTTT.

The chain uses TRBV7-3 and TRBJ2-3; D remains unclear. CDR3 length equals 15 residues. From germline, CDR1 is SGHTA and CDR2 FQGTGA. Deletions cut 5 bases from V and 0 bases from J, with 12 bases between. The CDR3 sequence is CASSPSLVSTDTQYF. DNA for the CDR3: TGTGCCAGCAGCCCGAGTCTGGTGAGCACAGATACGCAGTATTTT.